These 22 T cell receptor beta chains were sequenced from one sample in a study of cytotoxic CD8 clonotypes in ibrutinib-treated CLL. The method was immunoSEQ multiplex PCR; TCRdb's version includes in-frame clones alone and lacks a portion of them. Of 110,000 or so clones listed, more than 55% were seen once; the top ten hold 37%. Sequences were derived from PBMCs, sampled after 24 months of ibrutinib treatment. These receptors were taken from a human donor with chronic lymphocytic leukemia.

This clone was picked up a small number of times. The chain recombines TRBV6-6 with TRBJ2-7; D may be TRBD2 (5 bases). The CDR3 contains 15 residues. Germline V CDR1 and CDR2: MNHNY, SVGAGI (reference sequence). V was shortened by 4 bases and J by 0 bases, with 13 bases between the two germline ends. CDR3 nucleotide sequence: TGTGCCAGCAGTTCCCGAGAGGGTAGCTCCTACGAGCAGTACTTC. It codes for CASSSREGSSYEQYF.

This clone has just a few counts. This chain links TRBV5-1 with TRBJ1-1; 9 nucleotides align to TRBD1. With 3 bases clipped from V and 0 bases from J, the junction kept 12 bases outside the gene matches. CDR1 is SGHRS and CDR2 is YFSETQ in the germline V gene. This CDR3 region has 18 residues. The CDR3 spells CASSSGQGPPFMNTEAFF. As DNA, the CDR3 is TGCGCCAGCAGCTCCGGACAGGGGCCCCCTTTCATGAACACTGAAGCTTTCTTT.

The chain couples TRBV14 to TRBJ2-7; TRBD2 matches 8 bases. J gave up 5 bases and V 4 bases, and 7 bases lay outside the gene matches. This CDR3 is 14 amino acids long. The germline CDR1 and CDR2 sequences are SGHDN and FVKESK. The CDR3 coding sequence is TGTGCCAGCAGCCCTCGGGAGGGGTTCCACGAGCAGTACTTC. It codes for CASSPREGFHEQYF.

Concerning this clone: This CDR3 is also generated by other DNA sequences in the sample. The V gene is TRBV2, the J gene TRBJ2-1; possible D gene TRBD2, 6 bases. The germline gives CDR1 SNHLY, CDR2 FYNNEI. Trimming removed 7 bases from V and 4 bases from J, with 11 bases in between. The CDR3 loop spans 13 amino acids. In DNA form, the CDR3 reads TGTGCCAGCAAAGGGGACTCATACAATGAGCAGTTCTTC. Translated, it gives CASKGDSYNEQFF.

The CDR3 nucleotides read TGTGCCAGCAGCCCCCCGGTCAAGAGCTCTGGAAACACCATATATTTT. Amino acids: CASSPPVKSSGNTIYF. This chain connects TRBV21-1 to TRBJ1-3. TRBV21-1 is shown as a pseudogene. This CDR3 is built from 16 residues.

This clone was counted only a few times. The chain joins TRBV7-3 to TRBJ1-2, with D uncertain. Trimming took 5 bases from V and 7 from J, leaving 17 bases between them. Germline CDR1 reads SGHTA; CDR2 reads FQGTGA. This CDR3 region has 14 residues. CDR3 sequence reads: CASSLSDAGGGYTF. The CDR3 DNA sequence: TGTGCCAGCAGCCTATCTGATGCCGGCGGTGGCTACACCTTC.

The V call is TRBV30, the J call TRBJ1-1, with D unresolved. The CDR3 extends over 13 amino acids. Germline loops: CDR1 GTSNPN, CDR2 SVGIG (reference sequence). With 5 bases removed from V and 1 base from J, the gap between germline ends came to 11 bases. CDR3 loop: CAWAKMTNTEAFF. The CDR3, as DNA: TGTGCCTGGGCGAAGATGACGAACACTGAAGCTTTCTTT. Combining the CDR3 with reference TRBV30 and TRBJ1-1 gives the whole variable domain SQTIHQWPATLVQPVGSPLSLECTVEGTSNPNLYWYRQAAGRGLQLLFYSVGIGQISSEVPQNLSASRPQDRQFILSSKKLLLSDSGFYLCAWAKMTNTEAFFGQGTRLTVV.

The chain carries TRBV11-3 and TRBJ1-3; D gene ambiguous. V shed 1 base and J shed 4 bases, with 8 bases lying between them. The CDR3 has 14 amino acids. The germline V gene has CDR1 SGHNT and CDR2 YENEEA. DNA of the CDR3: TGTGCCAGCAGCTTAGCGGTTCCAGGAAACACCATATATTTT. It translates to CASSLAVPGNTIYF.

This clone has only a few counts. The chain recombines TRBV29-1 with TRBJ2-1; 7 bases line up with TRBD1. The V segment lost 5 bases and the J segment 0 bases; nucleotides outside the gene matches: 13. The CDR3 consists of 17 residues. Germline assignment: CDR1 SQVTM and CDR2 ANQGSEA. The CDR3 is CSVPGQLQPSSYNEQFF. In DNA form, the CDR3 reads TGCAGCGTTCCGGGACAGCTTCAACCGAGCTCCTACAATGAGCAGTTCTTC.

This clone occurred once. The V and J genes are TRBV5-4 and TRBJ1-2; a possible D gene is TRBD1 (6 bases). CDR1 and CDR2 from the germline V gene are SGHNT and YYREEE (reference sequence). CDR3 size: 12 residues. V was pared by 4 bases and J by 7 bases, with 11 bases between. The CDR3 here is CASSPSRGGYTF. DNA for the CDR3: TGTGCCAGCAGCCCGAGCAGGGGTGGCTACACCTTC.

CDR3 bases: TGTGCTAGTGGTTTGGACCCGATCGGACAGGTTCAGTTCTTC. It is translated as CASGLDPIGQVQFF. V is TRBV12-5 and J is TRBJ2-1, with TRBD1 identical over 7 bases. From germline, CDR1 is LGHNT and CDR2 FRNRAP. This CDR3 comprises 14 residues. V shed 1 base and J 13 bases; nucleotides not matched to a gene: 10. Full variable domain (rest looked up from reference TRBV12-5 and TRBJ2-1): DARVTQTPRHKVTEMGQEVTMRCQPILGHNTVFWYRQTMMQGLELLAYFRNRAPLDDSGMPKDRFSAEMPDATLATLKIQPSEPRDSAVYFCASGLDPIGQVQFFGPGTRLTVL.

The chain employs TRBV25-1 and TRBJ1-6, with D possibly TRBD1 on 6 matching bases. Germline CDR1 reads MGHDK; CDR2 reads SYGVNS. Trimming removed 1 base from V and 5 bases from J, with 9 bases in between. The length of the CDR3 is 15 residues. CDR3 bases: TGTGCCAGCAGTGAATTTAGGGGGAATAATTCACCCCTCCACTTT. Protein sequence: CASSEFRGNNSPLHF.

The chain's CDR3 is CASSMLAGELEQYF. For the CDR3, the DNA is TGTGCCAGCAGTATGTTAGCGGGGGAGTTGGAGCAGTACTTC. This sequence joins TRBV28 and TRBJ2-7; 9 bases map to TRBD2. V dropped 5 bases and J dropped 7; count of bases not matched to a gene: 9. There are 14 residues in the CDR3. Germline assignment: CDR1 MDHEN and CDR2 SYDVKM.

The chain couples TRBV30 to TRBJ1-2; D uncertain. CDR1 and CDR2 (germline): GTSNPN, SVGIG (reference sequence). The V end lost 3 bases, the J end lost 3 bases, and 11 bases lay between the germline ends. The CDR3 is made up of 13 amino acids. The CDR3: CAWRQGSHYGYTF. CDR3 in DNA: TGTGCCTGGAGGCAAGGGAGTCACTATGGCTACACCTTC.

CDR3 protein: CASGGQGAVYGYTF. The CDR3 region has the DNA TGTGCCAGCGGGGGACAGGGGGCGGTTTATGGCTACACCTTC. This chain links TRBV25-1 with TRBJ1-2; 12 bases are shared with TRBD1. Trimming cost V 8 bases and J 5 bases; bases outside gene matches: 6. The CDR3 has 14 residues. The germline gives CDR1 MGHDK, CDR2 SYGVNS.

Written as DNA, the CDR3 is TGTGCCAGCAGTTGGTTAGGTGGGGAGCAGTACTTC. Translation gives CASSWLGGEQYF. This chain joins TRBV6-1 and TRBJ2-7; D is unclear. CDR3 length equals 12 residues. The germline V gene encodes CDR1 MNHNS and CDR2 SASEGT. The germline V and J ends were trimmed by 5 bases and 7 bases, with 12 bases remaining between them.

CDR3 residues: CASKVTPREDSPLHF. In DNA, the CDR3 is TGTGCCAGCAAGGTCACCCCTCGAGAGGACTCACCCCTCCACTTT. This chain uses TRBV2 with TRBJ1-6; D not resolved. Germline lookup yields CDR1 SNHLY and CDR2 FYNNEI. Trimming shortened V by 7 bases and J by 10 bases, and 20 bases separated the two germline ends. This CDR3 is 15 amino acids long. The whole variable domain, remainder taken from reference TRBV2 and TRBJ1-6, is EPEVTQTPSHQVTQMGQEVILRCVPISNHLYFYWYRQILGQKVEFLVSFYNNEISEKSEIFDDQFSVERPDGSNFTLKIRSTKLEDSAMYFCASKVTPREDSPLHFGNGTRLTVT.

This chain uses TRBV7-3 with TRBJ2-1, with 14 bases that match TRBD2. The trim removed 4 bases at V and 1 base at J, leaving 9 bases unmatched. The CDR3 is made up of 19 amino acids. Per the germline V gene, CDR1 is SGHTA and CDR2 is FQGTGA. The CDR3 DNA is TGTGCCAGCAGCTCTTCGACTAGCGGGGGGGCCCATTCCTACAATGAGCAGTTCTTC. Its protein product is CASSSSTSGGAHSYNEQFF. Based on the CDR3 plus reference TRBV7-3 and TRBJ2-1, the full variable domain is GAGVSQTPSNKVTEKGKYVELRCDPISGHTALYWYRQSLGQGPEFLIYFQGTGAADDSGLPNDRFFAVRPEGSVSTLKIQRTERGDSAVYLCASSSSTSGGAHSYNEQFFGPGTRLTVL.

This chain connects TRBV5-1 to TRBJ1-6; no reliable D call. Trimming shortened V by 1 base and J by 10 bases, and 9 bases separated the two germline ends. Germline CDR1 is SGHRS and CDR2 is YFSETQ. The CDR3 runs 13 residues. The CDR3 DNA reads TGCGCCAGCAGCTTGAAGGTGGAATCACCCCTCCACTTT. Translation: CASSLKVESPLHF.

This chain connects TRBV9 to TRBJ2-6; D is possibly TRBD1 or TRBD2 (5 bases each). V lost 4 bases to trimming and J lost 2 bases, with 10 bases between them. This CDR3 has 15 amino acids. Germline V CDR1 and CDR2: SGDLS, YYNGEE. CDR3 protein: CASSIRDAGANVLTF. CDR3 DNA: TGTGCCAGCAGCATCCGGGACGCTGGGGCCAACGTCCTGACTTTC.

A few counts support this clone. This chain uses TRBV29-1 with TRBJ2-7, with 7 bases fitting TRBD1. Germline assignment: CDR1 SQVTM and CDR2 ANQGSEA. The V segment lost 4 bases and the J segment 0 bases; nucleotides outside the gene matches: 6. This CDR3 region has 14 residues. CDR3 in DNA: TGCAGCGTTGGTCGGGACAGATCCTCCTACGAGCAGTACTTC. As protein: CSVGRDRSSYEQYF.

CDR3 coding DNA: TGTGCCAGCAGTTATACGGCAGGGGGGCATGGCTACACCTTC. Protein product: CASSYTAGGHGYTF. The chain employs TRBV28 and TRBJ1-2; TRBD1 aligns across 7 bases. CDR1 MDHEN and CDR2 SYDVKM come from the germline V gene. This CDR3 spans 14 amino acids. The V gene end was trimmed by 4 bases and the J gene end by 6 bases; junction bases not matched to a gene: 8.